This record looks at one T cell receptor (beta chain) sequence and its context. Its antigen remains undetermined. Per-nucleotide qualities are absent, and no much larger clonotype sits a single base away. This entry belongs to a study of T-cell memory formation after mild COVID-19 (TCRdb year 2021). With respect to the entire study: Most TCR sequence clusters were specific to one of the two donors. In two donors, T-cell clones that expanded and contracted after mild COVID-19 were tracked by sequencing TCRalpha and TCRbeta repertoires over time. The cohort was made up of two young adult volunteers, one female and one male, who were previously healthy.

PBMCs were isolated by Ficoll-Paque density gradient centrifugation. Results and caveats for the whole study, not just this receptor: Some responding clones were detected in pre-infection memory, which suggested that pre-existing cross-reactive memory T cells had joined the SARS-CoV-2 response. Contracting CD4+ clones were located mainly in the CM and EM memory subsets, whereas CD8+ clones were found to be enriched in EMRA. From day 15 to 85, contracting clones showed balanced CD4/CD8 phenotypes, whereas a second wave of clones that expanded from day 15 to 37 leaned towards CD4+. Only a couple of mild cases were covered by the study, and larger cohorts that include severe cases with pre-infection samples were considered necessary. The second-wave clones that peaked on day 37 were not confirmed to be SARS-CoV-2 specific.

Counted from cysteine to phenylalanine, this CDR3 has 14 amino acids. Just the 42-base CDR3 DNA is kept, in frame starting at base 1. Per the germline V gene, MNHEY is the CDR1 and SVGAGI is the CDR2. Trimming takes 2 bases from V and 9 bases from J, and the germline ends sit 14 bases apart. TCRdb records Illumina NovaSeq 6000 as the sequencer. TCRalpha and TCRbeta cDNA libraries were constructed by 5'RACE with constant-segment primers, with sample barcodes and unique molecular identifiers being introduced. Trizol reagent was used to extract RNA from every sample. The libraries were amplified in two PCR steps, and the second step added a second sample barcode and Illumina TruSeq adapters. The libraries were sequenced on an Illumina NovaSeq using 2 x 150 bp paired-end reads. As for how the authors treated the data: With migec v1.2.7, reads were demultiplexed and then collapsed into UMI-guided consensus sequences. Using mixcr v2.1.11, UMI consensuses were aligned to TRA and TRB V and J templates and then assembled into clonotypes. Clonotypes were classified as expanded or contracted when called significant by both edgeR and NoisET, with noise models trained on biological replicates. For edgeR calls, a false discovery rate-adjusted p below 0.01 and a log2 fold-change threshold of 1 were applied. As an exploratory analysis of dynamics, PCA with hierarchical clustering was applied to max-normalized trajectories of the 1000 most abundant clonotypes. Separately sequenced CD4+ and CD8+ repertoires were used to assign a CD4 or CD8 phenotype to each responding clone. TCRdb reanalyzed the raw reads on its own, using fastp at Q25 for trimming and MiXCR for clone calling, and kept in-frame beta chains. A single entry per CDR3 protein holds the most common genes and DNA from its merged rows. TCRdb, rather than the study authors, made the V and J calls. For this sample there are about 350,000 distinct CDR3 sequences; about an eighth appear just once. Clones ranked in the top ten supply roughly 22% of the sample.

The sequence links TRBV6-5 to TRBJ2-1; a weak D assignment points to TRBD1 (6 bases agree). The clonotype comes from a man between 18 and 29 years old who had mild COVID-19 (a few samples of this study predate the infection). The sample titles of this study are shuffled in the database, so cell type and time point are left out; the donor was told from shared clones. The source material was PBMCs or a T cell subset sorted from them (not recorded which). The CDR3 is CASSYRKLGGEQFF. The base sequence is TGTGCCAGCAGTTACCGAAAACTAGGGGGTGAGCAGTTCTTC.